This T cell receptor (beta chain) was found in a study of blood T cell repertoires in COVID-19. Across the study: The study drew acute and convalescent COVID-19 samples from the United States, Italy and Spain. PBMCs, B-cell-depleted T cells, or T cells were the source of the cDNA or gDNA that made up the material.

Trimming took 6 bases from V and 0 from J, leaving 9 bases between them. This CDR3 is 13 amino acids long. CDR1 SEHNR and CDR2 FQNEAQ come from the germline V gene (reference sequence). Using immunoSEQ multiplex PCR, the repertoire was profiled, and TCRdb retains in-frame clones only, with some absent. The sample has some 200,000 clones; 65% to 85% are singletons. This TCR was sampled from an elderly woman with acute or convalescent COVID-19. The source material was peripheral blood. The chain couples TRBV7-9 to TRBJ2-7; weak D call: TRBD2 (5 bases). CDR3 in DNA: TGTGCCAGCAGGCCGGGAACCTCCTACGAGCAGTACTTC. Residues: CASRPGTSYEQYF.